The 9 T cell receptor beta chains listed next were all sequenced from one sample in a study of CD8+ T cells in alopecia areata. Reverse transcription of extracted RNA yielded cDNA, which provided the sequencing template. Using immunoSEQ multiplex PCR, the repertoire was profiled, and TCRdb retains in-frame clones only, with some absent. The table records 80,000 to 100,000 clones, 41% of them present only once. The sample comprised CD4+ T cells sorted from blood. Receptor source: a human donor with alopecia areata.

This clone was seen only once. The chain uses TRBV4-3 and TRBJ2-2, with D hard to call. Germline CDR1 reads LGHNA; CDR2 reads YSLEER. The CDR3 contains 14 residues. Trimming pared 0 bases from V and 7 bases from J, leaving 9 bases between. CDR3: CASSQDRVVGELFF. CDR3 DNA: TGCGCCAGCAGCCAAGATCGGGTGGTCGGGGAGCTGTTTTTT.

There are a few counts of this clone. J is TRBJ1-2 and V is TRBV7-2; D unresolved. Germline V gene data show CDR1 as SGHTA and CDR2 as FQGNSA. The CDR3 runs 13 residues. V gave up 4 bases and J gave up 4 bases, with 10 bases separating them. The CDR3 DNA sequence: TGTGCCAGCAGCTCGGGAGCTTTCTATGGCTACACCTTC. As protein: CASSSGAFYGYTF.

The chain couples TRBV30 to TRBJ1-5; D may be TRBD1 (5 bases). Trimming removed 3 bases at V and 3 bases at J, with 9 bases between. Germline V CDR1 and CDR2: GTSNPN, SVGIG (reference sequence). The CDR3 is made up of 13 amino acids. For the CDR3, the DNA is TGTGCCTGGAGATCAGGGTTCAATCAGCCCCAGCATTTT. Translated, it gives CAWRSGFNQPQHF.

The chain has TRBV2 and TRBJ2-3; D is uncertain. Trimming removed 4 bases at V and 6 bases at J, with 8 bases between. This CDR3 has 12 residues. The germline V gene encodes CDR1 SNHLY and CDR2 FYNNEI. The CDR3 region is CASSADRDTQYF. The DNA of the CDR3 is TGTGCCAGCAGTGCCGACCGGGATACGCAGTATTTT.

This clone was found a few times. The chain carries TRBV2 and TRBJ1-1, with D unclear. The germline V gene has CDR1 SNHLY and CDR2 FYNNEI. V was cut by 5 bases and J by 6 bases, with 13 bases left in between. CDR3 length equals 13 residues. The chain's CDR3 is CASSFLGGAEAFF. CDR3 sequence (DNA): TGTGCCAGCAGTTTTTTGGGTGGGGCTGAAGCTTTCTTT.

The V and J genes are TRBV6-5 and TRBJ1-6, with D tentatively TRBD1 (6 bases). This CDR3 spans 13 amino acids. The germline CDR1 and CDR2 sequences are MNHEY and SVGAGI. The V end lost 9 bases, the J end lost 7 bases, and 13 bases lay between the germline ends. The CDR3 sequence: CASGRGSNSPLHF. The DNA for the CDR3 is TGTGCCAGTGGGAGGGGGTCCAATTCACCCCTCCACTTT.

This chain joins TRBV5-1 and TRBJ2-1; 12 positions match TRBD2. V lost 1 base, J lost 7 bases, and 3 bases stayed unmatched. Germline CDR1 reads SGHRS; CDR2 reads YFSETQ. CDR3 length: 15 amino acids. The CDR3 here is CASSLTSGRNNEQFF. CDR3 bases: TGCGCCAGCAGCTTGACTAGCGGGAGGAATAATGAGCAGTTCTTC.

The chain carries TRBV4-2 and TRBJ1-5, with TRBD1 matching over 7 bases. In germline, CDR1 is LGHNA, CDR2 YNFKEQ. Trimming at V came to 4 bases and at J to 1 base, leaving 7 bases not matched to a gene. The CDR3 length is 16 residues. CDR3 in amino acids: CASSPGQVRSNQPQHF. CDR3 nucleotides: TGTGCCAGCAGCCCCGGACAGGTCCGAAGCAATCAGCCCCAGCATTTT.

This chain joins TRBV4-2 and TRBJ2-7; 9 bases are shared with TRBD2. Trimming removed 3 bases from V and 3 bases from J; junction bases left unmatched: 9. Looked up from germline, CDR1 is LGHNA and CDR2 is YNFKEQ. CDR3 length: 16 amino acids. The CDR3 region is CASSQTSGGKNYEQYF. The CDR3 DNA is TGTGCCAGCAGCCAGACGAGCGGGGGGAAGAACTACGAGCAGTACTTC.